This is a list of T cell receptor beta chains from one sample in a study of blood T cell repertoires in COVID-19. Only in-frame clones appear in the TCRdb table, and some are missing; sequencing was by immunoSEQ multiplex PCR. The table shows 160,000 or so clones, with more than 75% occurring only once. Sample: peripheral blood. These receptors originate from a man between 35 and 55 years old with acute or convalescent COVID-19. The CDR3 runs from the conserved cysteine through the conserved F or W. D genes are given only for firm matches. Clone size, where shown, is once, few, many, or a class for clones that have expanded.

v_call,clone_size,j_call,d_call,cdr3_nt,cdr3_aa
TRBV7-2,.,TRBJ1-5,.,TGTGCCAGCAGCTTATTCGGTATAATTAGCAATCAGCCCCAGCATTTT,CASSLFGIISNQPQHF
TRBV6-5,.,TRBJ1-1,.,TGTGCCAGCAGTATTCAAACAGGGACCGAAGCTTTCTTT,CASSIQTGTEAFF
TRBV19,.,TRBJ2-7,TRBD2,TGTGCCAGTAGTATTTCGGTAGCGGGGGGATTGTACGAGCAGTACTTC,CASSISVAGGLYEQYF
TRBV2,.,TRBJ2-3,TRBD2,TGTGCCAGCAGTTCGGGACTAGCGGGGTCAGATACGCAGTATTTT,CASSSGLAGSDTQYF
TRBV15,few,TRBJ1-2,TRBD1,TGTGCCACCAGCAGGGACAGGCGGGGCTATGGCTACACCTTC,CATSRDRRGYGYTF
TRBV12-3/TRBV12-4,.,TRBJ2-7,.,TGTGCCAGCAGTTCAGAGGGTGTTTCGCAGTACTTC,CASSSEGVSQYF
TRBV11-3,.,TRBJ2-2,.,TGTGCCAGCAGCGTGGGCGACACCGGGGAGCTGTTTTTT,CASSVGDTGELFF
TRBV5-1,.,TRBJ2-7,TRBD1,TGCGCCAGCAGCTTGCAACAGGGGAGCCAGCAGTACTTC,CASSLQQGSQQYF
TRBV2,.,TRBJ2-1,.,TGTGCCACCTCCCCAGGTCGCTCCTACAATGAGCAGTTCTTC,CATSPGRSYNEQFF
TRBV6-5,.,TRBJ2-1,.,TGTGCCAGCAGTTACTCCGGCGGTTCGCGGTTCTTC,CASSYSGGSRFF
TRBV15,.,TRBJ1-1,.,TGTGCCACCAGCAGAGACCTCGGGGGGGCGAACACTGAAGCTTTCTTT,CATSRDLGGANTEAFF
TRBV11-2,.,TRBJ2-2,TRBD1,TGTGCCAGCAGCACGAGGACAGGGAACACCGGGGAGCTGTTTTTT,CASSTRTGNTGELFF
TRBV5-4,few,TRBJ2-2,TRBD2,TGTGCCAGCAGTCCTTGGGGAGGGCTAGCGGGCACCGGGGAGCTGTTTTTT,CASSPWGGLAGTGELFF
TRBV28,.,TRBJ2-2,.,TGTGCCAGCAGTCTCAGGATCCCCGGGGAGCTGTTTTTT,CASSLRIPGELFF
TRBV7-2,few,TRBJ1-2,TRBD1,TGTGCCAGCAGCTTAAAAACAGGGGAGGTACATGGCTACACCTTC,CASSLKTGEVHGYTF
TRBV6-5,few,TRBJ1-3,.,TGTGCCAGCAGCCCCTTAGATTATGGAAACACCATATATTTT,CASSPLDYGNTIYF
TRBV6-5,.,TRBJ1-2,TRBD1,TGTGCCAGCAGTAGCCGCAGGGGGAGAGGTGGCTACACCTTC,CASSSRRGRGGYTF
TRBV7-6,.,TRBJ2-3,TRBD2,TGTGCCAGCAGCCAAAGCGGGGCCAGCACAGATACGCAGTATTTT,CASSQSGASTDTQYF
TRBV19,.,TRBJ1-2,.,TGTGCCAGTAACTACCCAGGGTCTAACTATGGCTACACCTTC,CASNYPGSNYGYTF
TRBV10-3,.,TRBJ1-1,.,TGTGCCATCAGTGAGTCAGTGGGCACCTTAGAAGCTTTCTTT,CAISESVGTLEAFF
TRBV6-1,.,TRBJ1-5,.,TGTGCCAGCAGTGAGGGTCGACAGGCCGGGATGCCCCAGCATTTT,CASSEGRQAGMPQHF
TRBV28,.,TRBJ1-3,.,TGTGCCAGCAGTTTAACAGGACCGAGAAACACCATATATTTT,CASSLTGPRNTIYF
TRBV12-5,.,TRBJ2-7,.,TGTGCTAGTGGTCCCCCTTGGGGGGGGCCCCGTTCCTACGAGCAGTACTTC,CASGPPWGGPRSYEQYF
TRBV29-1,.,TRBJ1-1,.,TGCAGCGTTGCTAACACTGAAGCTTTCTTT,CSVANTEAFF
TRBV5-1,.,TRBJ1-5,.,TGCGGAACTATACAGCCCCAGCATTTT,CGTIQPQHF
TRBV5-1,.,TRBJ1-1,.,TGCGCCAGCAGCTTCGGCCCGGGGGGGAGCACTGAAGCTTTCTTT,CASSFGPGGSTEAFF
TRBV7-2,.,TRBJ2-7,TRBD1,TGTGCCAGCAGCTTAGACAGGGGAACCTACGAGCAGTACTTC,CASSLDRGTYEQYF
TRBV5-8,.,TRBJ1-6,TRBD1,TGTGCCAGCAGCGTGGGACAGGGCTATAATTCACCCCTCCACTTT,CASSVGQGYNSPLHF
TRBV7-9,.,TRBJ1-1,.,TGTGCCAGCAGCCCGGGACAGAACACTGAAGCTTTCTTT,CASSPGQNTEAFF
TRBV19,.,TRBJ1-2,TRBD1,TGTGCCAGTAGTGAAAACAGGGGGCGATCATATGGCTACACCTTC,CASSENRGRSYGYTF
TRBV11-2,.,TRBJ1-4,.,TGTGCCAGCAGCACAACAGGGTCCGGGGAAAAACTGTTTTTT,CASSTTGSGEKLFF
TRBV5-4,.,TRBJ2-5,.,TGTGCCAGCAGCTTGGACAGGGAGACCCAGTACTTC,CASSLDRETQYF
TRBV11-2,.,TRBJ1-6,.,TGTGCCAGCAGCTCACTCCGACGGCAGGGAAATTCACCCCTCCACTTT,CASSSLRRQGNSPLHF
TRBV6-5,.,TRBJ1-5,.,TGTGCCAGCAGTCCCGACTGGAATCAGCCCCAGCATTTT,CASSPDWNQPQHF
TRBV7-6,.,TRBJ1-2,TRBD1,TGTGCCAGCAGCTTAGCGCCGAGGGGACAGATGGGCTACACCTTC,CASSLAPRGQMGYTF
TRBV28,.,TRBJ2-7,TRBD2,TGTGCCAGCAGTCCTTGGGGGGGATACGAGCAGTACTTC,CASSPWGGYEQYF
TRBV28,.,TRBJ2-6,.,TGTGCCAGCAGTTTATCGACAGCCTCTGGGGCCAACGTCCTGACTTTC,CASSLSTASGANVLTF
TRBV7-3,once,TRBJ2-1,.,TGTGCCAGCAGTTCCCACGAACGTAGCTCCTACAATGAGCAGTTCTTC,CASSSHERSSYNEQFF
TRBV7-9,.,TRBJ1-2,.,TGTGCCAGCAGCGCAGACAGCCCCGGCTACACCTTC,CASSADSPGYTF
TRBV4-2,.,TRBJ1-2,.,TGTGCCAGCAGCAAGACAGCAACTCATGGCTACACCTTC,CASSKTATHGYTF
TRBV5-6,.,TRBJ1-2,.,TGTGCCAGCAGCTTGGTGGGACAAGGCAGCTACACCTTC,CASSLVGQGSYTF
TRBV2,.,TRBJ1-1,.,TGTGCCAGCAGGACGGGTCTGGAAGCTTTCTTT,CASRTGLEAFF
TRBV7-8,.,TRBJ2-2,.,TGTGCCAGCAGCCCCCACCCCACCGGCGGGGTAATCACCGGGGAGCTGTTTTTT,CASSPHPTGGVITGELFF
TRBV6-5,.,TRBJ2-7,.,TGTGCCAGCAGTTACTTCACTTCAGGGGACGAGCAGTACTTC,CASSYFTSGDEQYF
TRBV20-1,.,TRBJ1-2,.,TGCAGTGCCAAACAGGGCTACACCTTC,CSAKQGYTF
TRBV20-1,.,TRBJ1-5,TRBD1,TGCAGTGCTAGTGAACCCAGGGGGAGCAATCAGCCCCAGCATTTT,CSASEPRGSNQPQHF
TRBV5-6,.,TRBJ1-1,.,TGTGCCAGCAGCTCGGTAGAAAGAGGCACTGAAGCTTTCTTT,CASSSVERGTEAFF
TRBV7-6,.,TRBJ1-6,.,TGTGCCAGCAGCTTGGAGAGGGCAGGACGGGATAGCTCCTATAATTCACCCCTCCACTTT,CASSLERAGRDSSYNSPLHF
TRBV7-2,.,TRBJ2-1,TRBD2,TGTGCCAGCACCCGGGTAGCGGGGGGAGTTGAGCAGTTCTTC,CASTRVAGGVEQFF
TRBV5-1,.,TRBJ2-1,TRBD2,TGCGCCAGCAGTGGAGCGGGGGCCCTAAATGAGCAGTTCTTC,CASSGAGALNEQFF
TRBV12-3/TRBV12-4,.,TRBJ1-4,.,TGTGCCAGCAGTGGGGGCCGATACGAAAAACTGTTTTTT,CASSGGRYEKLFF
TRBV6-6,.,TRBJ1-2,.,TGTGCCAGCAGTTCCCCAGAGAGGGTTAGTGGCTATGGCTACACCTTC,CASSSPERVSGYGYTF
TRBV19,few,TRBJ2-7,.,TGTGCCAGTAAGGCGACAGCATCCTACGAGCAGTACTTC,CASKATASYEQYF